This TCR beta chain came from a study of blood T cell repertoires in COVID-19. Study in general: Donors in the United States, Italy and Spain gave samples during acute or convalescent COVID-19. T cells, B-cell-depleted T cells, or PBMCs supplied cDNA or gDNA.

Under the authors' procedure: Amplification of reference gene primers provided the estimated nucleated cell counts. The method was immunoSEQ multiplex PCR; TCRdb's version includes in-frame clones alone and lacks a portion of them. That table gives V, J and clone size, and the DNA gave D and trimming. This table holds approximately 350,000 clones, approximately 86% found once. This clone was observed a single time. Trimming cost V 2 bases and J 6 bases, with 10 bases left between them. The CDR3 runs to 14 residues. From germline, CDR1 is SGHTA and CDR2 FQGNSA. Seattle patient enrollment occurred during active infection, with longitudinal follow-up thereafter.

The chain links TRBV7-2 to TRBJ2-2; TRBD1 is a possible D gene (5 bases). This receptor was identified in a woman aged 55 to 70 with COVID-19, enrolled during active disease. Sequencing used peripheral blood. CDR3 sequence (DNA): TGTGCCAGCAGCTTAAAGTCAGGGCCCGGGGAGCTGTTTTTT. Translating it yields CASSLKSGPGELFF.